This T cell receptor beta chain was obtained from a study of human T cells and chemical hapten exposure. Overall study results and limits: The study found that DPC sensitization did not change TCRs above 1 in 1000 frequency.

The library tagged individual cDNA molecules with unique molecular identifiers. TCRdb re-called the RACE reads through MiXCR, storing one row per CDR3 protein. The sample consists of about 82,000 distinct CDR3 sequences, 10% to 15% of them appearing once. Sample time point: patch test 3, about 24 weeks after DPC sensitization. Treatment denoted: therapeutic diphenylcyclopropenone sensitization with weekly scalp DPC. Alopecia patients deemed DPC-suitable, aged 18 to 70, excluding pregnancy. Germline V gene data show CDR1 as SGHTS and CDR2 as YDEGEE. The length of the CDR3 is 9 residues. This clonotype was detected many times. Antigen specificity is unknown.

The V call is TRBV5-8, the J call TRBJ1-2; D gene uncertain. The receptor's source is a woman aged 50 to 60 with alopecia areata. Some clones in this sample may be carry-over from other donors' samples. The sample here was whole blood, taken in connection with sensitization to the hapten diphenylcyclopropenone (DPC). The CDR3 region has the DNA TGTCGGCCCCGGCGGCGAAACACCTTC. Its translation: CRPRRRNTF.